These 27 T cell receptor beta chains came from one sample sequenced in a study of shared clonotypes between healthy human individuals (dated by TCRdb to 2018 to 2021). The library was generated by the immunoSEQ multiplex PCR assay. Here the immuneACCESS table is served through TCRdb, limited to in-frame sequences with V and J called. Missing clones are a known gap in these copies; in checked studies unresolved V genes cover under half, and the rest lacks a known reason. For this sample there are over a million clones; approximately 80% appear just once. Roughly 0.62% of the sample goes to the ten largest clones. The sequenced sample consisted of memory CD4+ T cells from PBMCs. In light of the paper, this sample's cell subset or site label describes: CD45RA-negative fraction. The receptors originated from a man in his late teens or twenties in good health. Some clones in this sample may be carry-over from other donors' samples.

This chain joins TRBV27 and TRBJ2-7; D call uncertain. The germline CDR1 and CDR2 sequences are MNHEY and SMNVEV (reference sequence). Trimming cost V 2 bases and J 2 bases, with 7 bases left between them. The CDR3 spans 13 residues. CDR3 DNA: TGTGCCAGCAGTTTACAAGTCACCTACGAGCAGTACTTC. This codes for CASSLQVTYEQYF.

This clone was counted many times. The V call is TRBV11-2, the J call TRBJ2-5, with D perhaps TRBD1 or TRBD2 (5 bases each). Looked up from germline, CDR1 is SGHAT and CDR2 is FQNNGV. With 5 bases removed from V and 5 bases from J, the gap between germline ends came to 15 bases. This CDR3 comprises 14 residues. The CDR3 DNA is TGTGCCAGCAGCCCCTCCGGGGCAAGGGAGACCCAGTACTTC. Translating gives CASSPSGARETQYF.

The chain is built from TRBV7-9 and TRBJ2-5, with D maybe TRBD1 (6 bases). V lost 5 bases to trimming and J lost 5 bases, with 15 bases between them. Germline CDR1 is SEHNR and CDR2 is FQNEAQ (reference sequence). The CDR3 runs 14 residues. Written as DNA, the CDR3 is TGTGCCAGCAGCCCGCAGGGGAATCGGGAGACCCAGTACTTC. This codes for CASSPQGNRETQYF.

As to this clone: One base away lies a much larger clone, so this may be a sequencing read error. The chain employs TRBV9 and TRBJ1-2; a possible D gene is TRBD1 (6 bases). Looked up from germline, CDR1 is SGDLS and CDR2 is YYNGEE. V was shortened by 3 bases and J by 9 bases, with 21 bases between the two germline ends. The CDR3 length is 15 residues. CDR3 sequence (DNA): TGTGCCAGCAGCGACCGACGGGGGACATCCGGACGCTACACCTTC. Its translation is CASSDRRGTSGRYTF.

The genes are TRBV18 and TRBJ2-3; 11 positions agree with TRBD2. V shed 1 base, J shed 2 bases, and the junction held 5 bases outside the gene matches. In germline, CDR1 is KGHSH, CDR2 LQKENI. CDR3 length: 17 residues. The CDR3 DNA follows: TGTGCCAGCTCACCACTGTCGGGACTAGCGGCCACAGATACGCAGTATTTT. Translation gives CASSPLSGLAATDTQYF. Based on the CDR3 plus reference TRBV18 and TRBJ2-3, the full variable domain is NAGVMQNPRHLVRRRGQEARLRCSPMKGHSHVYWYRQLPEEGLKFMVYLQKENIIDESGMPKERFSAEFPKEGPSILRIQQVVRGDSAAYFCASSPLSGLAATDTQYFGPGTRLTVL.

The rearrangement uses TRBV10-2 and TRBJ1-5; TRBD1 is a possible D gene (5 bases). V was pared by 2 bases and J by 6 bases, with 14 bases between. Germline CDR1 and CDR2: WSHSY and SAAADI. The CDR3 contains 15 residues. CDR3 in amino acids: CASSETLGVGQPQHF. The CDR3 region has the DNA TGCGCCAGCAGTGAGACTTTGGGGGTAGGTCAGCCCCAGCATTTT.

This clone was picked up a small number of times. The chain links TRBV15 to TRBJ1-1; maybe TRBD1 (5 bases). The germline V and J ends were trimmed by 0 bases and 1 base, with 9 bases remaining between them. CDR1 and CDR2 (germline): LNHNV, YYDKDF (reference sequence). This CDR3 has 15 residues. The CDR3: CATSRDQGGNTEAFF. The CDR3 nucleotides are TGTGCCACCAGCAGAGATCAGGGAGGGAACACTGAAGCTTTCTTT.

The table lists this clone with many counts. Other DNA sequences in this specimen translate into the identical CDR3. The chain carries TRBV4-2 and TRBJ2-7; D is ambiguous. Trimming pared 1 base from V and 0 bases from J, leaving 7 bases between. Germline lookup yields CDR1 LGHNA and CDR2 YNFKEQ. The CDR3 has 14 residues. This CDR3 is CASSQARSSYEQYF. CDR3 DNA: TGTGCCAGCAGCCAAGCGCGATCCTCCTACGAGCAGTACTTC.

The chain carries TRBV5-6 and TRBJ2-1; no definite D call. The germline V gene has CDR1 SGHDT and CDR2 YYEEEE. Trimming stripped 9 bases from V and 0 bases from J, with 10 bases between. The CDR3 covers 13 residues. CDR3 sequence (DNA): TGTGCCAACCTCGCCAGCTCCTACAATGAGCAGTTCTTC. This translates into CANLASSYNEQFF.

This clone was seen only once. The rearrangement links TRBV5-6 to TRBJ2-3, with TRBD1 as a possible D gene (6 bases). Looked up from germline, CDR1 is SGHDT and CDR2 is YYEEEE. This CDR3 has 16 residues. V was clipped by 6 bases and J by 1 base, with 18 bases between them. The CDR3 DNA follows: TGTGCCAGCAACACTTTCGGGGCAGGGGGCACAGATACGCAGTATTTT. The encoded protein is CASNTFGAGGTDTQYF.

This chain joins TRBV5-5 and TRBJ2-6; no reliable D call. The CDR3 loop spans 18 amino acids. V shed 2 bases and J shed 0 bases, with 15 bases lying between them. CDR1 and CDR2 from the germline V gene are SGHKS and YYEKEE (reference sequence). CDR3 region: CASSFWGAALSGANVLTF. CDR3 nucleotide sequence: TGTGCCAGCAGCTTTTGGGGTGCGGCACTCTCTGGGGCCAACGTCCTGACTTTC.

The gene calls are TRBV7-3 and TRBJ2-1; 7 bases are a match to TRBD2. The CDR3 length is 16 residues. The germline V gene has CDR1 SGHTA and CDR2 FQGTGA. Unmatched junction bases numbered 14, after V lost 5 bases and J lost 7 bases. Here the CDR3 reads CASSPPGTTNKNEQFF. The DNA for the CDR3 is TGTGCCAGCAGCCCACCTGGGACTACAAACAAAAATGAGCAGTTCTTC.

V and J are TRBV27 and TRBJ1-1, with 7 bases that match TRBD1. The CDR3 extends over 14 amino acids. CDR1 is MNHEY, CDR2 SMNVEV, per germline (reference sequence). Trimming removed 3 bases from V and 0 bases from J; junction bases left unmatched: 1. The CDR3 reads CASSLTGLNTEAFF. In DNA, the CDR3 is TGTGCCAGCAGTTTGACAGGGCTGAACACTGAAGCTTTCTTT.

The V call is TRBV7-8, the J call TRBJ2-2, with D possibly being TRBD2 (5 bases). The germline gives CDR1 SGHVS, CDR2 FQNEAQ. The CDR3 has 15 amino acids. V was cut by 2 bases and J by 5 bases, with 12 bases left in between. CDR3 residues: CASSLRGLVTGELFF. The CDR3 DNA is TGTGCCAGCAGCTTACGAGGGTTGGTTACCGGGGAGCTGTTTTTT.

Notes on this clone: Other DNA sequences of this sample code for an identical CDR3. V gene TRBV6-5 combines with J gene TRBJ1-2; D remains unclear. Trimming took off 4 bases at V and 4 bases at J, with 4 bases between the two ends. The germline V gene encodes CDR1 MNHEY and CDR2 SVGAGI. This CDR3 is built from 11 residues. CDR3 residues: CASSSLYGYTF. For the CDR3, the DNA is TGTGCCAGCAGTTCTCTCTATGGCTACACCTTC.

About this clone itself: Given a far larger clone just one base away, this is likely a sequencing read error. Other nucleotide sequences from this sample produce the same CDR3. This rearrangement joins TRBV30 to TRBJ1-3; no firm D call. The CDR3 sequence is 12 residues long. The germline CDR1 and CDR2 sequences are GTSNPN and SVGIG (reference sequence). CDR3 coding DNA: TGTGCCTGGGGCGGCGATGGAAATACCATATATTTT. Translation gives CAWGGDGNTIYF.

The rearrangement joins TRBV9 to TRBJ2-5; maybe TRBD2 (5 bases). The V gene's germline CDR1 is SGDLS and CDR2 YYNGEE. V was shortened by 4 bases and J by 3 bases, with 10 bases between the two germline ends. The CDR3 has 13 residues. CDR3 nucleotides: TGTGCCAGCAGCCCACAGCGGAAAGAGACCCAGTACTTC. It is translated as CASSPQRKETQYF.

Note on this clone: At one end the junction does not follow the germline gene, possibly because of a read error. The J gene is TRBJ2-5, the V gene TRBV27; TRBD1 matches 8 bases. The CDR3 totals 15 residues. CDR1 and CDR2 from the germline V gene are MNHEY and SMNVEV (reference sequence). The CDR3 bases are TGTGCGAGCAACCGGGGCAGGGGGCTCCAAGAGACCCAGTACTTC. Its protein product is CASNRGRGLQETQYF.

Here the CDR3 DNA reads TGTGCCACCTCAACCGGCACCTCGAGGGGGGATACGCAGTATTTT. Protein product: CATSTGTSRGDTQYF. This rearrangement joins TRBV10-3 to TRBJ2-3; tentative D call: TRBD1 (6 bases). This CDR3 is built from 15 residues. The V end was cut by 10 bases, the J end by 6 bases, with 23 bases between. Germline CDR1 reads ENHRY; CDR2 reads SYGVKD.

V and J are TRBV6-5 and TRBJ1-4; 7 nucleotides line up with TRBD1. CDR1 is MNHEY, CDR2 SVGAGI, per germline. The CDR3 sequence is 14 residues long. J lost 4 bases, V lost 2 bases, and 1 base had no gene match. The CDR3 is CASSYRQGNEKLFF. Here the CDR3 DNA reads TGTGCCAGCAGTTACCGACAGGGTAATGAAAAACTGTTTTTT.

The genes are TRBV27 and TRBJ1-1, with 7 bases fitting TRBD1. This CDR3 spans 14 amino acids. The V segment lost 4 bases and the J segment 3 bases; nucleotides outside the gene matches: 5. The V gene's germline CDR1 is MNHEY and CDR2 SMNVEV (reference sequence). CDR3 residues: CASSWGRGYTEAFF. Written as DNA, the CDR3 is TGTGCCAGCAGTTGGGGCAGGGGGTACACTGAAGCTTTCTTT.

CDR3: CASSDNSGNTIYF. In DNA, the CDR3 is TGCGCCAGCAGTGACAACTCTGGAAACACCATATATTTT. The J gene is TRBJ1-3, the V gene TRBV10-1; the D is unclear. Per the germline V gene, CDR1 is WNHNN and CDR2 is SYGVQD (reference sequence). CDR3 size: 13 residues. Trimming removed 3 bases at V and 0 bases at J, with 3 bases between.

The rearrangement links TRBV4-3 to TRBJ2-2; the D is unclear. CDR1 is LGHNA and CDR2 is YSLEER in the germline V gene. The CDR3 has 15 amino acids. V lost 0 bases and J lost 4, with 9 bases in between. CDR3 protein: CASSQEIGVTGELFF. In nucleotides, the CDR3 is TGCGCCAGCAGCCAAGAAATAGGCGTCACCGGGGAGCTGTTTTTT.

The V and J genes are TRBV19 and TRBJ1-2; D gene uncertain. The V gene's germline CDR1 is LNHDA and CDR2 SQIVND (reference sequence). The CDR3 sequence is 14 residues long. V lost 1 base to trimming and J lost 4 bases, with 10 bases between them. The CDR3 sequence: CASSIGRIGYGYTF. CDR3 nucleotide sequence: TGTGCCAGTAGTATAGGCAGGATCGGCTATGGCTACACCTTC.

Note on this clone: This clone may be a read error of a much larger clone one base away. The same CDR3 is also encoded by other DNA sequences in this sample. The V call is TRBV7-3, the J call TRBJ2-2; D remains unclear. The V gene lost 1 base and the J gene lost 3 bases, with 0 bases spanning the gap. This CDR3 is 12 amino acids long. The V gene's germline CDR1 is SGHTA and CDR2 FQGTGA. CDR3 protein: CASSLNTGELFF. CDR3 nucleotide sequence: TGTGCCAGCAGCTTAAACACCGGGGAGCTGTTTTTT.

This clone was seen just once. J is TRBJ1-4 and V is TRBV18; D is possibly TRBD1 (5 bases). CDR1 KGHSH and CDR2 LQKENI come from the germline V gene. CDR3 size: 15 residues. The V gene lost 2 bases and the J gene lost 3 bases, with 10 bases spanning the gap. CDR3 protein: CASSPIRGANEKLFF. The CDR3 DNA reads TGTGCCAGCTCACCAATTAGGGGTGCTAATGAAAAACTGTTTTTT.

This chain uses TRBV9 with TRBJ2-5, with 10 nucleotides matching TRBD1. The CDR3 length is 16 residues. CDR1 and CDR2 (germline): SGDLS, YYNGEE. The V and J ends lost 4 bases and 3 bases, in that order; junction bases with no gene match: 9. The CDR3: CASSPRGGTGEETQYF. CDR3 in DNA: TGTGCCAGCAGCCCCAGGGGAGGGACAGGGGAAGAGACCCAGTACTTC.